This T cell receptor beta chain is drawn from a study of blood T cell repertoires in COVID-19. The protocol was immunoSEQ multiplex PCR, while the TCRdb copy is restricted to in-frame clones and leaves out a portion. The data contain roughly 250,000 clones, approximately 90% of them singletons. CDR1 and CDR2 (germline): SEHNR, FQNEAQ (reference sequence). The CDR3 totals 15 residues. V dropped 4 bases and J dropped 6; count of bases not matched to a gene: 10. Everyone who took part was roughly 18 to 89 years old, and they came from about 25 US areas. Sequenced sample: PBMCs or T cells enriched from blood (not recorded which). This TCR came from a woman in her thirties or forties with acute COVID-19. The J gene is TRBJ1-2, the V gene TRBV7-9, with TRBD1 matching over 8 bases. The CDR3: CASSSITTGEDGYTF. In nucleotides, the CDR3 is TGTGCCAGCAGCTCCATTACGACAGGGGAGGATGGCTACACCTTC.